The entry below gives a single T cell receptor beta chain sequence along with its context. Ten or more counts support this clonotype. Its binding antigen is unknown. No qualities accompany the bases; no much larger clone lies one base away. A patient counted as having stable Graves' hyperthyroidism if no progression to ophthalmopathy occurred over 18 months of follow-up. Hyperthyroidism patients were newly diagnosed, had a disease duration of under 2 months, and were aged 18 to 65 years. Patients with uncontrolled infections, other autoimmune diseases, pregnancy or lactation were excluded. Diagnoses were established on the basis of clinical symptoms, serum thyroxine and TRAb, thyroid ultrasound, and orbital computed tomography. PBMCs were isolated from about 10 ml of fresh peripheral blood by Ficoll-Paque density gradient centrifugation. Total RNA was extracted using Trizol reagent, and RNA quality was assessed on an Agilent 2100 Bioanalyzer.

Trimming costs V 5 bases and J 3 bases, and their ends lie 8 bases apart. The germline V gene specifies SGHNT as CDR1 and YENEEA as CDR2. Spanning cysteine to phenylalanine, the CDR3 consists of 12 amino acids. The entry retains the CDR3 DNA only, 36 bases that are in frame from base 1. These data originate in a study of T cells in Graves' hyperthyroidism and ophthalmopathy (dated by TCRdb to between 2018 and 2021). For the study in its entirety: Peripheral blood samples were taken at initial diagnosis, before any treatment was given. TCR Vbeta CDR3 sequencing of 135 peripheral blood samples (43 ophthalmopathy, roughly 74 hyperthyroidism and some 17 progressor patients) is reported in the paper. The approximately 90 discovery patients were randomly split 7:3 into training and test sets. TCR V-J signatures able to tell the groups apart were searched for in a discovery cohort of 100 patients, of whom around 42 had Graves' ophthalmopathy and under 65 had stable Graves' hyperthyroidism. After sampling, hyperthyroidism patients received methimazole starting at 30 mg daily, and ophthalmopathy patients received high-dose intravenous methylprednisolone. Whether ophthalmopathy could be predicted prospectively was tested in an independent validation cohort made up of 18 to 20 hyperthyroidism patients plus 17 patients who later progressed to ophthalmopathy. Thyroid tissue and blood T-cell repertoires from roughly six Graves' hyperthyroidism patients were also compared in the study.

General conclusions and limits of the study: Sample size was not statistically predetermined, and investigators were not blinded to group allocation. Most expanded thyroid clonotypes (frequency above 0.001) were also found in blood, which suggests that blood repertoires may mirror thyroid immune responses. In validation, progression to ophthalmopathy was predicted by the model with around 71% sensitivity and roughly 72% specificity, a median of around 6.5 months before onset. A 13 V-J signature model separated ophthalmopathy from stable hyperthyroidism, with around 88% sensitivity and 81% to 83% specificity in cross-validation and 80%/75% in testing.

TCR beta CDR3 regions were amplified from RNA transcripts. A first-round RT-PCR of the TCR CDR3 used the HTBI primer set with the Qiagen OneStep RT-PCR kit. Libraries were constructed in a second round of multiplex PCR, after which size selection and purification were performed. The libraries were sequenced on an Illumina HiSeq2000 using paired-end 100 bp reads. In the original analysis: SOAPnuke was used to process the raw data, removing reads that contained adapters or uncalled bases, had a mean Phred below 15, or lacked an exact match to the constant primer or identifier. COPE v1.2.5 was used to merge high-quality paired reads, and clonotypes were defined as unique nucleotide sequences. MiTCR v1.1 was used to align the clonotypes against IMGT TRBV, TRBD and TRBJ reference segments. The analysis was restricted to V-J combinations with a frequency above 0.0001, which together covered just over 99% of the repertoires. A TCS score was defined as the ratio of F50 (clonal expansion) to E x V (chaos), with BLOSUM62-based TCRdist applied between CDR3 peptides within each V-J. Welch's t-statistics and random forest reduced 514 V-J features to about 12, which were used in a naive Bayes classifier (R e1071). TCRdb handled the public reads itself, with Q25 trimming in fastp and clone calling in MiXCR, and kept productive beta chains. Here each entry gathers all rows of one CDR3 protein and keeps the most common genes and DNA. These V and J calls derive from TCRdb rather than the authors' analysis. The sample profile shows under 400,000 distinct CDR3 sequences; around 25% of them were found once. The top ten hold around 67% of the sample.

Recombination linked TRBV11-3 to TRBJ2-7, with an unclear D gene assignment. This clonotype was obtained from a middle-aged man with Graves' hyperthyroidism. The specimen sequenced was blood. Here the CDR3 is given as CASSTQNYEQYF. Here is the DNA: TGTGCCAGCAGCACACAGAACTACGAGCAGTACTTC.